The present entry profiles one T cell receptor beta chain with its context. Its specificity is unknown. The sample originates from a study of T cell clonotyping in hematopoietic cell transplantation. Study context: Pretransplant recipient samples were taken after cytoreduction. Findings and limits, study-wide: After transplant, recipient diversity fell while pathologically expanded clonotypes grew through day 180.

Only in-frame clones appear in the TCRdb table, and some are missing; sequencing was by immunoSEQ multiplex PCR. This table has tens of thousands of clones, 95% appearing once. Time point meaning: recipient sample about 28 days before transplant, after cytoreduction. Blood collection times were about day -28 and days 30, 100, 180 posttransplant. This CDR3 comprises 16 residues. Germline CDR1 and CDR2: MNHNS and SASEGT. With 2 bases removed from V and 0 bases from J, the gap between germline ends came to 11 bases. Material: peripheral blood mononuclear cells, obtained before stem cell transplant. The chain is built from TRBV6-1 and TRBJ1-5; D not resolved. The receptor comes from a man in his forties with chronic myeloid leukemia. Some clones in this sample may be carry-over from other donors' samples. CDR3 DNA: TGTGCCAGCAGTGAACTATGGACCCCTAGCAATCAGCCCCAGCATTTT. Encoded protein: CASSELWTPSNQPQHF.